This paragraph covers one T cell receptor beta chain sequence. Its antigen is undetermined. Libraries were prepared by immunoSEQ multiplex PCR; TCRdb keeps only in-frame clonotypes and omits some of them. The sample records 2 million to 2.5 million clones, over 85% being singletons. This entry comes from a study of shared clonotypes between healthy human individuals. Study donors comprised healthy, HIV-negative adults devoid of recent acute infection or vaccination. Negatively enriched CD4+ T cells were divided by CD45RA into naive and memory. Findings of the study overall: Researchers found naive subsets generally carried larger estimated richness than memory subsets.

Trimming took off 0 bases at V and 9 bases at J, with 13 bases between the two ends. The CDR3 is 14 residues long. Germline-derived CDR1 and CDR2 are SGHDT and YYEEEE. Sequencing was done on a sample of naive CD4+ T cells from PBMCs. Noted subset: CD45RA+ positively selected. This TCR came from a man aged 18 to 29 in good health. Some clones in this sample may be carry-over from other donors' samples. V usage is TRBV5-6 and J usage is TRBJ2-1; D call uncertain. DNA of the CDR3: TGTGCCAGCAGCTTGGCGACATGGCCCGTTGAGCAGTTCTTC. It translates to CASSLATWPVEQFF.